These 29 T cell receptor beta chains share one sample of origin, sequenced in a study of blood T cells in healthy people across ages. Next came a second PCR, run for about 6 to 11 cycles, which used a sample-barcoded 5' primer along with a J-beta primer mix. TCRdb fed the 5' RACE reads into MiXCR, producing one record per CDR3 protein. Here the sample spans about 1.5 million distinct CDR3 sequences, approximately 43% being singletons. What was sequenced was blood. Receptors originate from a woman between 18 and 29 years old in good health.

This clonotype was seen more than once but under ten times. The rearrangement links TRBV5-1 to TRBJ2-5, with no clear D. CDR1 is SGHRS, CDR2 YFSETQ, per germline. V lost 3 bases, J lost 1 base, and 10 bases lay in between. CDR3 length: 14 residues. The CDR3 loop reads CASSSQVPQETQYF. CDR3 in DNA: TGCGCCAGCAGCTCGCAGGTACCCCAAGAGACCCAGTACTTC.

This clonotype came up a few times. J is TRBJ1-1 and V is TRBV6-2 or TRBV6-3; maybe TRBD1 (5 bases). Germline values: CDR1 MNHEY, CDR2 SVGEGT. Trimming cost V 11 bases and J 1 base, with 11 bases left between them. This CDR3 spans 12 amino acids. The CDR3 DNA is TGTGCCGGGAGAGGGACGAACACTGAAGCTTTCTTT. Translated, it gives CAGRGTNTEAFF.

This rearrangement joins TRBV20-1 to TRBJ2-4; D gene ambiguous. The DNA end favors TRBJ2-7, so the J call may be wrong. Germline V gene lookup returns CDR1 DFQATT and CDR2 SNEGSKA (reference sequence). The CDR3 runs to 12 residues. The CDR3 reads CSARGLQNEQYF. Written as DNA, the CDR3 is TGCAGTGCTAGAGGTCTCCAAAACGAGCAGTACTTC.

Details on this clonotype: Given a much more abundant clone one base away, this may be a read error. This chain joins TRBV6-5 and TRBJ2-1, with D unclear. The DNA end lines up better with TRBJ2-7; the J call may be wrong. This CDR3 spans 18 amino acids. Germline V gene data show CDR1 as MNHEY and CDR2 as SVGAGI. The CDR3 DNA reads TGTGCCAGCAGTTACTCGACGGCCGCTCCCAGCTCCTACAATGAGCAGTACTTC. This gives the protein CASSYSTAAPSSYNEQYF.

The V call is TRBV30, the J call TRBJ2-3; 14 nucleotides line up with TRBD2. Per germline, CDR1 GTSNPN and CDR2 SVGIG (reference sequence). This CDR3 spans 16 amino acids. J was trimmed by 2 bases and V by 4 bases; bases with no gene match: 5. This CDR3 is CAWNRLAGGITDTQYF. The CDR3 region has the DNA TGTGCCTGGAACCGACTAGCGGGAGGGATCACAGATACGCAGTATTTT.

A note on this clonotype: A much more abundant neighbour one base away suggests this may be a read error. The genes are TRBV9 and TRBJ2-5, with TRBD2 identical over 7 bases. The J call may be mistaken, given a closer DNA end match to TRBJ2-7. The germline CDR1 and CDR2 sequences are SGDLS and YYNGEE. This CDR3 comprises 15 residues. CDR3 sequence: CASSPGLGHCYEQYF. In DNA form, the CDR3 reads TGTGCCAGCAGCCCCGGACTAGGGCACTGCTACGAGCAGTACTTC.

This clonotype came up a few times. The chain is built from TRBV27 and TRBJ2-1; 7 nucleotides match TRBD2. V shed 5 bases and J 2 bases; nucleotides not matched to a gene: 9. This CDR3 is built from 16 residues. Germline V lookup: CDR1 MNHEY, CDR2 SMNVEV (reference sequence). This CDR3 is CASSQRGNIAYNEQFF. In DNA, the CDR3 is TGTGCCAGCAGTCAGCGGGGAAACATCGCCTACAATGAGCAGTTCTTC.

This clonotype was recorded once. V usage is TRBV20-1 and J usage is TRBJ2-5; TRBD2 aligns across 8 bases. The DNA end is a closer match to TRBJ2-7, so the J assignment may be wrong. This CDR3 is built from 13 residues. Looked up from germline, CDR1 is DFQATT and CDR2 is SNEGSKA (reference sequence). The CDR3 DNA reads as TGCAGTGCTGAGCGGGGGCCTCTCTACGAGCAGTACTTC. It is translated as CSAERGPLYEQYF.

This clonotype was detected only once. The chain links TRBV4-1 to TRBJ2-7; no clear D gene. The CDR3 runs to 14 residues. Germline CDR1 is MGHRA and CDR2 is YSYEKL. V was trimmed by 1 base and J by 7 bases, leaving 14 bases between them. The CDR3 bases are TGCGCCAGCAGCCAAGTGCCCGAGTACAATGAGCAGTACTTC. Translating it yields CASSQVPEYNEQYF.

There are a few counts of this clonotype. The V and J genes are TRBV5-1 and TRBJ1-5; 8 nucleotides agree with TRBD1. With 1 base clipped from V and 2 bases from J, the junction kept 8 bases outside the gene matches. This CDR3 contains 17 residues. Per germline, CDR1 SGHRS and CDR2 YFSETQ. CDR3 DNA: TGCGCCAGCAGCTTGAATCCAGGGGGCCGGGGCAATCAGCCCCAGCATTTT. This encodes CASSLNPGGRGNQPQHF.

This chain joins TRBV20-1 and TRBJ1-1, with 9 bases that match TRBD1. The junction had 4 bases not matched to a gene; V was cut back by 4 bases and J by 1 base. The CDR3 runs 14 residues. Germline values: CDR1 DFQATT, CDR2 SNEGSKA (reference sequence). CDR3 residues: CSAKQGAGNTEAFF. The CDR3 DNA follows: TGCAGTGCTAAACAGGGGGCAGGGAACACTGAAGCTTTCTTT.

This rearrangement joins TRBV9 to TRBJ2-5; D is unresolved. CDR3 length equals 15 residues. The ends were cut back, 0 bases at V and 2 bases at J, with 11 bases in the middle. Germline V gene lookup returns CDR1 SGDLS and CDR2 YYNGEE. DNA of the CDR3: TGTGCCAGCAGCGTAGAGGCGACACGACAAGAGACCCAGTACTTC. Protein product: CASSVEATRQETQYF. Combining the CDR3 with reference TRBV9 and TRBJ2-5 gives the whole variable domain DSGVTQTPKHLITATGQRVTLRCSPRSGDLSVYWYQQSLDQGLQFLIQYYNGEERAKGNILERFSAQQFPDLHSELNLSSLELGDSALYFCASSVEATRQETQYFGPGTRLLVL.

This clonotype was seen more than once but under ten times. This chain links TRBV7-2 with TRBJ2-7; TRBD2 agrees at 7 bases. The CDR3 has 16 amino acids. J was trimmed by 0 bases and V by 0 bases; bases with no gene match: 5. Germline V lookup: CDR1 SGHTA, CDR2 FQGNSA. The CDR3 spells CASSLAGRTSSYEQYF. The CDR3 DNA reads TGTGCCAGCAGCTTAGCGGGACGGACTAGCTCCTACGAGCAGTACTTC.

This chain uses TRBV20-1 with TRBJ1-5, with 7 bases aligning to TRBD1. After removal of 6 bases from V and 7 bases from J, the junction contained 9 bases not matched to a gene. Germline CDR1 reads DFQATT; CDR2 reads SNEGSKA (reference sequence). The CDR3 consists of 13 residues. The CDR3 here is CSANRGAGQPQHF. As DNA, the CDR3 is TGCAGTGCAAACAGGGGCGCGGGGCAGCCCCAGCATTTT.

CDR3 sequence (DNA): TGCGCCAGCAGCCCGAGGACTAGCGGGAGAGGGGGAAAAGAGCAGTACTTC. Protein: CASSPRTSGRGGKEQYF. The chain is built from TRBV4-3 and TRBJ2-7; 13 bases align to TRBD2. This CDR3 region has 17 residues. Germline-derived CDR1 and CDR2 are LGHNA and YSLEER. The trim removed 4 bases at V and 7 bases at J, leaving 13 bases unmatched.

This clonotype was recorded a few times. V usage is TRBV7-2 and J usage is TRBJ1-2, with unresolved D. The germline CDR1 and CDR2 sequences are SGHTA and FQGNSA. The CDR3 is 16 amino acids. V gave up 1 base and J gave up 0 bases, with 12 bases separating them. CDR3 in amino acids: CASSLVVHSSNYGYTF. The CDR3 DNA reads TGTGCCAGCAGCTTAGTCGTACACTCCTCTAACTATGGCTACACCTTC. Based on the CDR3 plus reference TRBV7-2 and TRBJ1-2, the full variable domain is GAGVSQSPSNKVTEKGKDVELRCDPISGHTALYWYRQSLGQGLEFLIYFQGNSAPDKSGLPSDRFSAERTGGSVSTLTIQRTQQEDSAVYLCASSLVVHSSNYGYTFGSGTRLTVV.

CDR3 nucleotides: TGTGCCAGCAGGGGCCTAGCGGCGGAGACCCAGTACTTC. This sequence encodes CASRGLAAETQYF. The rearrangement links TRBV12-3 or TRBV12-4 to TRBJ2-5, with TRBD2 matching over 7 bases. The trim removed 6 bases at V and 5 bases at J, leaving 6 bases unmatched. This CDR3 contains 13 residues.

This sequence joins TRBV7-9 and TRBJ1-2; D call uncertain. The CDR3 runs 20 residues. From germline, CDR1 is SEHNR and CDR2 FQNEAQ (reference sequence). Trimming removed 5 bases at V and 0 bases at J, with 28 bases between. The CDR3 reads CASSPSVQFYRPWANYGYTF. The DNA of the CDR3 is TGTGCCAGCAGCCCCTCGGTTCAGTTCTACCGCCCTTGGGCTAACTATGGCTACACCTTC.

The CDR3: CASNKRGYPYEQYF. The CDR3 nucleotides are TGTGCCAGCAATAAGCGGGGGTACCCCTACGAGCAGTACTTC. This chain joins TRBV28 and TRBJ2-7, with 8 bases identical to TRBD2. J gave up 2 bases and V 7 bases, and 7 bases lay outside the gene matches. The length of the CDR3 is 14 residues. Per germline, CDR1 MDHEN and CDR2 SYDVKM.

This clonotype was counted ten times or more. The chain uses TRBV4-2 and TRBJ1-2; D perhaps matches TRBD1 (6 bases). Trimming shortened V by 0 bases and J by 4 bases, and 15 bases separated the two germline ends. The CDR3 has 16 amino acids. Germline CDR1 LGHNA, CDR2 YNFKEQ. Here the CDR3 reads CASSQDGGLSAYGYTF. CDR3 nucleotides: TGTGCCAGCAGCCAAGATGGGGGGCTAAGCGCCTATGGCTACACCTTC.

The chain links TRBV20-1 to TRBJ2-1; TRBD1 is a possible D gene (5 bases). The CDR3 length is 12 residues. Trimming cost V 3 bases and J 10 bases, with 13 bases left between them. CDR1 is DFQATT, CDR2 SNEGSKA, per germline (reference sequence). CDR3 sequence reads: CSASNHDREQFF. The CDR3 nucleotides are TGCAGTGCTAGTAACCACGACAGAGAGCAGTTCTTC.

The V gene is TRBV12-5, the J gene TRBJ1-1, with 8 bases lining up with TRBD1. Germline lookup yields CDR1 LGHNT and CDR2 FRNRAP. The CDR3 covers 14 residues. V lost 1 base and J lost 6; bases outside the gene matches: 4. The CDR3 coding sequence is TGTGCTAGTGGTTTGGGCCCGGACAGGGCTGAAGCTTTCTTT. Its translation is CASGLGPDRAEAFF. Filled out from reference TRBV12-5 and TRBJ1-1, the complete variable domain reads DARVTQTPRHKVTEMGQEVTMRCQPILGHNTVFWYRQTMMQGLELLAYFRNRAPLDDSGMPKDRFSAEMPDATLATLKIQPSEPRDSAVYFCASGLGPDRAEAFFGQGTRLTVV.

The V call is TRBV6-6, the J call TRBJ1-5; the D gene is possibly TRBD1 (6 bases). The CDR3 sequence is 14 residues long. The V end lost 6 bases, the J end lost 7 bases, and 16 bases lay between the germline ends. CDR1 and CDR2 from the germline V gene are MNHNY and SVGAGI (reference sequence). The CDR3 loop is CASSSQGGRQPQHF. DNA for the CDR3: TGTGCCAGCAGCTCACAGGGAGGAAGGCAGCCCCAGCATTTT.

The chain is built from TRBV12-3 or TRBV12-4 and TRBJ2-4; TRBD2 agrees at 12 bases. J was trimmed by 3 bases and V by 3 bases; bases with no gene match: 3. The CDR3 spans 16 residues. CDR3 amino acids: CASSFLAGGNKNIQYF. The CDR3 nucleotides are TGTGCCAGCAGTTTCCTAGCGGGGGGGAACAAAAACATTCAGTACTTC.

This clonotype was counted ten times or more. V gene TRBV7-2 combines with J gene TRBJ2-7; 10 nucleotides agree with TRBD2. Germline V gene lookup returns CDR1 SGHTA and CDR2 FQGNSA. The CDR3 loop spans 17 amino acids. With 2 bases clipped from V and 1 base from J, the junction kept 8 bases outside the gene matches. DNA for the CDR3: TGTGCCAGCAGCTTACCGCTAGCGGGAGACCATTCCTACGAGCAGTACTTC. It is translated as CASSLPLAGDHSYEQYF.

This clonotype was recorded at least ten times. The CDR3 region is CASSTQGKGPYEQYF. The CDR3 region has the DNA TGTGCCAGCAGCACACAGGGCAAAGGTCCCTACGAGCAGTACTTC. The rearrangement joins TRBV6-6 to TRBJ2-7; TRBD1 might be the D (6 bases). V was clipped by 6 bases and J by 2 bases, with 17 bases between them. The CDR3 consists of 15 residues. Per the germline V gene, CDR1 is MNHNY and CDR2 is SVGAGI (reference sequence).

The V gene is TRBV20-1, the J gene TRBJ2-7, with a tentative D call TRBD1 (5 bases). V was pared by 0 bases and J by 7 bases, with 22 bases between. Germline-derived CDR1 and CDR2 are DFQATT and SNEGSKA (reference sequence). The CDR3 runs to 16 residues. CDR3 sequence: CSARDLGRASYNEQYF. The CDR3 nucleotides read TGCAGTGCTAGAGATCTCGGCAGGGCGTCCTACAATGAGCAGTACTTC.

This clonotype was counted at least ten times. This chain joins TRBV12-3 or TRBV12-4 and TRBJ1-1, with D perhaps TRBD1 (6 bases). Trimming left V 6 bases short and J 1 base short, with 12 bases between. CDR3 length: 14 residues. The CDR3 bases are TGTGCCAGCAGCTTAAGGGGGGGGAACACTGAAGCTTTCTTT. Its translation: CASSLRGGNTEAFF.

This clonotype has only a few counts. This rearrangement joins TRBV20-1 to TRBJ1-1; no reliable D call. Trimming removed 4 bases at V and 5 bases at J, with 14 bases between. The CDR3 totals 13 residues. CDR1 DFQATT and CDR2 SNEGSKA come from the germline V gene (reference sequence). The CDR3 DNA reads as TGCAGTGCTAAGGACGTCCGGAGGACTGAAGCTTTCTTT. Protein product: CSAKDVRRTEAFF.